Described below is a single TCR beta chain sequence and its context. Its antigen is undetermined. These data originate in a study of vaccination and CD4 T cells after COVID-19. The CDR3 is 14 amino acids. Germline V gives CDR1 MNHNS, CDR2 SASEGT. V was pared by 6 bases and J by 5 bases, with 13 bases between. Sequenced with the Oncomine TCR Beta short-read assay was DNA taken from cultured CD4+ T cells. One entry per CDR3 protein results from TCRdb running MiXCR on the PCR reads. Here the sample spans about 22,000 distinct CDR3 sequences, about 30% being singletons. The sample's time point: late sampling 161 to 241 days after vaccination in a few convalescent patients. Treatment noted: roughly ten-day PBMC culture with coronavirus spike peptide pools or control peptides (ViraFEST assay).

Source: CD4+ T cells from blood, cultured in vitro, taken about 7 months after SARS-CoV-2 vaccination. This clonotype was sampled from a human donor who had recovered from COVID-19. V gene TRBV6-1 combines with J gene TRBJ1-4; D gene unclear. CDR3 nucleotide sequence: TGTGCCAGCAGCCCGGACGGATGGAATGAAAAACTGTTTTTT. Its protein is CASSPDGWNEKLFF.